Listed below are T cell receptor beta chains from one sample, sequenced in a study of cytomegalovirus exposure and HLA in healthy donors. Profiled with immunoSEQ multiplex PCR; TCRdb holds only in-frame clones, not every one. The sample shows about 130,000 clones, roughly 79% of them seen only once. Input material: PBMCs. All receptors derive from a man in his late teens or twenties in good health and CMV-seronegative. The CDR3 runs from the conserved cysteine through the conserved F or W. The order of the fields is V gene, J gene, D gene, clone size, CDR3 protein, CDR3 DNA. A D gene is named only where the DNA matches it firmly. The size field is filled for only some rows; it gives once, few, many or a size class.

V: TRBV29-1; J: TRBJ2-6; D: .; size: .; CDR3: CSVGLGAGANVLTF; DNA: TGCAGCGTCGGCTTAGGGGCTGGGGCCAACGTCCTGACTTTC
V: TRBV5-4; J: TRBJ1-2; D: .; size: few; CDR3: CASSSTLRGEGYTF; DNA: TGTGCCAGCAGCTCCACATTGCGGGGGGAAGGCTACACCTTC
V: TRBV9; J: TRBJ1-1; D: TRBD1; size: .; CDR3: CASSPRQGVNTEAFF; DNA: TGTGCCAGCAGCCCGAGACAGGGGGTGAACACTGAAGCTTTCTTT
V: TRBV21-1; J: TRBJ2-7; D: .; size: .; CDR3: CARGFNEQYF; DNA: TGTGCCAGGGGCTTTAACGAGCAGTACTTC
V: TRBV12-5; J: TRBJ1-5; D: TRBD1; size: .; CDR3: CASGLVRSGTAYSNQPQHF; DNA: TGTGCTAGTGGTTTGGTAAGATCCGGGACAGCGTATAGCAATCAGCCCCAGCATTTT
V: TRBV2; J: TRBJ2-3; D: .; size: .; CDR3: CASIGGADTQYF; DNA: TGTGCCAGCATCGGGGGTGCGGATACGCAGTATTTT
V: TRBV18; J: TRBJ1-1; D: .; size: .; CDR3: CASSPGSMNTEAFF; DNA: TGTGCCAGCTCACCGGGCAGTATGAACACTGAAGCTTTCTTT
V: TRBV6-5; J: TRBJ2-7; D: TRBD2; size: .; CDR3: CASSYRGGQGEQYF; DNA: TGTGCCAGCAGTTATCGGGGGGGCCAGGGCGAGCAGTACTTC
V: TRBV28; J: TRBJ1-1; D: .; size: once; CDR3: CASSEAQGNLLPEAFF; DNA: TGTGCCAGCAGTGAGGCACAGGGCAATTTACTCCCTGAAGCTTTCTTT
V: TRBV7-2; J: TRBJ2-5; D: TRBD1; size: .; CDR3: CASSPGTGRWETQYF; DNA: TGTGCCAGCAGCCCTGGGACAGGGAGGTGGGAGACCCAGTACTTC
V: TRBV2; J: TRBJ1-5; D: TRBD1; size: .; CDR3: CASSSHRDRAYSNQPQHF; DNA: TGTGCCAGCAGTTCCCACCGGGACAGGGCCTATAGCAATCAGCCCCAGCATTTT
V: TRBV4-3; J: TRBJ1-1; D: TRBD1; size: .; CDR3: CASSQVGQGASEAFF; DNA: TGCGCCAGCAGCCAAGTCGGACAGGGGGCATCCGAAGCTTTCTTT
V: TRBV18; J: TRBJ2-1; D: .; size: few; CDR3: CASSPSRTASYNEQFF; DNA: TGTGCCAGCTCACCCAGCCGTACAGCCTCCTACAATGAGCAGTTCTTC
V: TRBV7-9; J: TRBJ2-7; D: .; size: .; CDR3: CASSPLDSSYEQYF; DNA: TGTGCCAGCAGCCCCCTGGACAGTTCCTACGAGCAGTACTTC
V: TRBV29-1; J: TRBJ2-7; D: .; size: .; CDR3: CSVEFPGSSYEQYF; DNA: TGCAGCGTTGAATTCCCCGGGAGCTCCTACGAGCAGTACTTC
V: TRBV7-6; J: TRBJ1-4; D: .; size: .; CDR3: CASSLGGVGEKLFF; DNA: TGTGCCAGCAGCTTAGGCGGGGTAGGCGAAAAACTGTTTTTT
V: TRBV30; J: TRBJ1-2; D: .; size: .; CDR3: CAGRPGESYGYTF; DNA: TGTGCCGGTCGGCCGGGGGAAAGCTATGGCTACACCTTC
V: TRBV5-1; J: TRBJ2-7; D: .; size: .; CDR3: CASSSGLDGNYEQYF; DNA: TGCGCCAGCAGCTCGGGGTTGGATGGGAATTACGAGCAGTACTTC
V: TRBV4-1; J: TRBJ1-1; D: TRBD1; size: few; CDR3: CASSQDRVSGQGDPNTEAFF; DNA: TGCGCCAGCAGCCAAGATAGAGTGTCTGGACAGGGAGACCCAAACACTGAAGCTTTCTTT
V: TRBV28; J: TRBJ1-3; D: .; size: few; CDR3: CASSVSSNTIYF; DNA: TGTGCCAGCAGTGTTAGCTCAAACACCATATATTTT
V: TRBV2; J: TRBJ2-7; D: TRBD2; size: .; CDR3: CASSDTASGGPELYEQYF; DNA: TGTGCCAGCAGTGATACGGCTAGCGGGGGCCCCGAACTCTACGAGCAGTACTTC
V: TRBV7-2; J: TRBJ2-3; D: TRBD2; size: few; CDR3: CASSLGGGMTGGLGDTQYF; DNA: TGTGCCAGCAGCTTAGGGGGCGGGATGACGGGGGGGCTGGGAGATACGCAGTATTTT
V: TRBV2; J: TRBJ1-2; D: TRBD1; size: .; CDR3: CASGGTGKGYTF; DNA: TGTGCCAGCGGGGGGACAGGGAAGGGCTACACCTTC
V: TRBV6-5; J: TRBJ2-7; D: .; size: .; CDR3: CASRLRYEQYF; DNA: TGTGCCAGCAGGCTTAGATACGAGCAGTACTTC
V: TRBV19; J: TRBJ1-1; D: .; size: .; CDR3: CASRFGGNTEAFF; DNA: TGTGCCAGTAGATTCGGGGGGAACACTGAAGCTTTCTTT
V: TRBV11-1; J: TRBJ2-2; D: .; size: .; CDR3: CASSEGQGPNTGELFF; DNA: TGTGCCAGCAGCGAAGGTCAGGGCCCGAACACCGGGGAGCTGTTTTTT
V: TRBV10-3; J: TRBJ1-1; D: TRBD1; size: .; CDR3: CAIREQGGSTEAFF; DNA: TGTGCCATCAGGGAACAGGGGGGGAGCACTGAAGCTTTCTTT
V: TRBV7-9; J: TRBJ1-6; D: .; size: few; CDR3: CASSPRTVSSYNSPLHF; DNA: TGTGCCAGCAGCCCCCGGACAGTGAGCTCCTATAATTCACCCCTCCACTTT
V: TRBV9; J: TRBJ2-3; D: TRBD2; size: .; CDR3: CASSDLSGENTDTQYF; DNA: TGTGCCAGCAGCGACTTAAGCGGGGAAAACACAGATACGCAGTATTTT
V: TRBV7-3; J: TRBJ2-2; D: TRBD2; size: once; CDR3: CASSLDGGGGNTGELFF; DNA: TGTGCCAGCAGCTTAGACGGCGGGGGTGGGAACACCGGGGAGCTGTTTTTT
V: TRBV7-9; J: TRBJ2-3; D: .; size: .; CDR3: CASSIGGRTADTQYF; DNA: TGTGCCAGCAGCATAGGGGGGAGGACGGCAGATACGCAGTATTTT
V: TRBV28; J: TRBJ1-4; D: .; size: once; CDR3: CASSYSFGPLFTTNEKLFF; DNA: TGTGCCAGCAGTTATAGTTTCGGTCCACTTTTTACTACTAATGAAAAACTGTTTTTT
V: TRBV6-6; J: TRBJ1-3; D: .; size: .; CDR3: CASSYDGGGYTIYF; DNA: TGTGCCAGCAGTTACGATGGGGGGGGTTACACCATATATTTT
V: TRBV27; J: TRBJ1-3; D: TRBD1; size: .; CDR3: CATQDRADTIYF; DNA: TGTGCCACCCAGGACAGGGCGGACACCATATATTTT
V: TRBV4-2; J: TRBJ1-4; D: .; size: once; CDR3: CASSLGGATNEKLFF; DNA: TGTGCCAGCAGCCTGGGGGGAGCAACTAATGAAAAACTGTTTTTT
V: TRBV27; J: TRBJ2-3; D: TRBD2; size: .; CDR3: CASSLLAGGHTDTQYF; DNA: TGTGCCAGCAGTTTACTAGCGGGGGGCCACACAGATACGCAGTATTTT
V: TRBV12-5; J: TRBJ1-1; D: .; size: .; CDR3: CASGFVSEAFF; DNA: TGTGCTAGTGGTTTCGTGTCTGAAGCTTTCTTT
V: TRBV19; J: TRBJ2-7; D: TRBD1; size: .; CDR3: CASSIGTGTYEQYF; DNA: TGTGCCAGTAGTATCGGGACAGGGACCTACGAGCAGTACTTC
V: TRBV9; J: TRBJ1-1; D: .; size: few; CDR3: CASSVELQGTGTEAFF; DNA: TGTGCCAGCAGCGTAGAACTTCAGGGGACGGGCACTGAAGCTTTCTTT
V: TRBV30; J: TRBJ1-1; D: .; size: once; CDR3: CAWNVEGEVGTEAFF; DNA: TGTGCCTGGAATGTCGAGGGAGAGGTGGGCACTGAAGCTTTCTTT
V: TRBV2; J: TRBJ1-1; D: .; size: few; CDR3: CASSEARQGEAFF; DNA: TGTGCCAGCAGTGAAGCTAGACAAGGTGAAGCTTTCTTT
V: TRBV19; J: TRBJ1-1; D: .; size: .; CDR3: CASSHRQREAFF; DNA: TGTGCCAGTAGTCACCGACAGCGTGAAGCTTTCTTT
V: TRBV13; J: TRBJ2-7; D: TRBD1; size: .; CDR3: CASSPGQGAYEQYF; DNA: TGTGCCAGCAGCCCCGGACAGGGCGCCTACGAGCAGTACTTC
V: TRBV9; J: TRBJ2-5; D: .; size: few; CDR3: CASSVVSGETQYF; DNA: TGTGCCAGCAGCGTAGTGTCCGGGGAGACCCAGTACTTC
V: TRBV29-1; J: TRBJ2-7; D: .; size: .; CDR3: CSVETGDPYEQYF; DNA: TGCAGCGTGGAGACAGGTGACCCCTACGAGCAGTACTTC
V: TRBV5-1; J: TRBJ1-1; D: .; size: .; CDR3: CASRTQGTEAFF; DNA: TGCGCCAGCAGGACCCAGGGAACTGAAGCTTTCTTT
V: TRBV7-2; J: TRBJ1-1; D: .; size: .; CDR3: CASSLQGNTEAFF; DNA: TGTGCCAGCAGCTTGCAGGGTAACACTGAAGCTTTCTTT
V: TRBV5-4; J: TRBJ1-2; D: TRBD1; size: .; CDR3: CASSLVGPGGEGYTF; DNA: TGTGCCAGCAGCTTGGTAGGTCCAGGGGGCGAGGGCTACACCTTC
V: TRBV19; J: TRBJ2-2; D: .; size: .; CDR3: CASIHGGIGGRTGELFF; DNA: TGTGCCAGTATCCATGGGGGGATCGGGGGTCGCACCGGGGAGCTGTTTTTT
V: TRBV30; J: TRBJ1-3; D: .; size: .; CDR3: CAWWGGSGNTIYF; DNA: TGTGCCTGGTGGGGGGGCTCTGGAAACACCATATATTTT
V: TRBV10-3; J: TRBJ1-4; D: TRBD1; size: .; CDR3: CAISEGDSQGKLFF; DNA: TGTGCCATCAGTGAGGGGGACAGCCAAGGAAAACTGTTTTTT
V: TRBV6-6; J: TRBJ2-7; D: .; size: few; CDR3: CASSDDRYSYEQYF; DNA: TGTGCCAGCAGCGATGACAGATACTCCTACGAGCAGTACTTC
V: TRBV6-1; J: TRBJ1-2; D: .; size: few; CDR3: CASSEAREEFYGYTF; DNA: TGTGCCAGCAGTGAAGCGCGGGAGGAATTCTATGGCTACACCTTC
V: TRBV7-2; J: TRBJ1-6; D: .; size: .; CDR3: CASSSQGIHNSPLHF; DNA: TGTGCCAGCAGCTCACAGGGCATCCATAATTCACCCCTCCACTTT
V: TRBV27; J: TRBJ2-7; D: TRBD2; size: once; CDR3: CASSFGSGGYYEQYF; DNA: TGTGCCAGCAGTTTTGGTAGCGGGGGGTACTACGAGCAGTACTTC
V: TRBV30; J: TRBJ1-1; D: .; size: few; CDR3: CAWSVPGVPSEAFF; DNA: TGTGCCTGGAGTGTACCAGGGGTTCCGTCTGAAGCTTTCTTT
V: TRBV7-3; J: TRBJ1-4; D: .; size: .; CDR3: CASSLSGQLTTNEKLFF; DNA: TGTGCCAGCAGCTTAAGCGGGCAGCTTACAACTAATGAAAAACTGTTTTTT
V: TRBV2; J: TRBJ1-5; D: .; size: .; CDR3: CASSEDRVNQPQHF; DNA: TGTGCCAGCAGTGAAGACAGAGTAAATCAGCCCCAGCATTTT
V: TRBV7-2; J: TRBJ2-7; D: TRBD1; size: .; CDR3: CASSLLGTGDYEQYF; DNA: TGTGCCAGCAGCTTGCTCGGGACAGGGGACTACGAGCAGTACTTC